Each of the 10 T cell receptor beta chains below was sequenced from the same sample in a study of T cells in localized non-small cell lung cancer. Produced via immunoSEQ multiplex PCR; TCRdb's table is partial and in-frame only. The sample consists of fewer than 25,000 clones, roughly 90% of them appearing once. Sequencing used PBMCs, obtained before any cancer treatment. Receptors originate from a man aged 40-75 years with stage II lung adenocarcinoma.

The rearrangement joins TRBV6-1 to TRBJ2-1; D might be TRBD2 (5 bases). CDR3 size: 13 residues. Per germline, CDR1 MNHNS and CDR2 SASEGT. V lost 5 bases, J lost 7 bases, and 12 bases lay in between. CDR3 sequence (DNA): TGTGCCAGCAGTCTTGGACTCTCTAATGAGCAGTTCTTC. Its translation is CASSLGLSNEQFF.

In its sample, this clone was seen once. V gene TRBV5-4 combines with J gene TRBJ2-1; 10 bases agree with TRBD2. The trim removed 4 bases at V and 3 bases at J, leaving 7 bases unmatched. This CDR3 contains 16 residues. Germline loops: CDR1 SGHNT, CDR2 YYREEE (reference sequence). The CDR3 sequence: CASSTRTSGYYNEQFF. In DNA, the CDR3 is TGTGCCAGCAGCACTCGGACTAGCGGATACTACAATGAGCAGTTCTTC.

The gene calls are TRBV5-8 and TRBJ2-7; TRBD2 matches 7 bases. V shed 2 bases, J shed 5 bases, and the junction held 19 bases outside the gene matches. The CDR3 is made up of 18 amino acids. Looked up from germline, CDR1 is SGHTS and CDR2 is YDEGEE. Here the CDR3 reads CASSFSGTGGSPYDEQYF. In nucleotides, the CDR3 is TGTGCCAGCAGCTTTTCGGGGACGGGAGGCAGCCCCTACGACGAGCAGTACTTC.

The rearrangement uses TRBV7-2 and TRBJ2-3; D is undetermined. Trimming pared 7 bases from V and 0 bases from J, leaving 11 bases between. Germline CDR1 and CDR2: SGHTA and FQGNSA. CDR3 length: 14 residues. In DNA, the CDR3 is TGTGCCAGCACCGTGGGCTCGAGCACAGATACGCAGTATTTT. Translating gives CASTVGSSTDTQYF.

This chain connects TRBV9 to TRBJ2-1; 11 bases align to TRBD2. CDR3 length equals 15 residues. Germline V gene sequence: CDR1 SGDLS, CDR2 YYNGEE. The trim removed 2 bases at V and 7 bases at J, leaving 5 bases unmatched. CDR3 residues: CASSVATSGTNEQFF. DNA for the CDR3: TGTGCCAGCAGCGTGGCGACTAGCGGGACAAATGAGCAGTTCTTC. Full variable domain (remainder filled in from reference TRBV9 and TRBJ2-1): DSGVTQTPKHLITATGQRVTLRCSPRSGDLSVYWYQQSLDQGLQFLIQYYNGEERAKGNILERFSAQQFPDLHSELNLSSLELGDSALYFCASSVATSGTNEQFFGPGTRLTVL.

The chain has TRBV19 and TRBJ1-2; 7 bases map to TRBD1. From germline, CDR1 is LNHDA and CDR2 SQIVND (reference sequence). The CDR3 extends over 14 amino acids. The ends lost 6 bases at V and 5 bases at J; junction bases unmatched: 9. This CDR3 reads CASRVQGEGYGYTF. DNA for the CDR3: TGTGCCAGTAGAGTTCAGGGGGAAGGGTATGGCTACACCTTC. Drawing the rest from reference TRBV19 and TRBJ1-2, the complete variable domain is DGGITQSPKYLFRKEGQNVTLSCEQNLNHDAMYWYRQDPGQGLRLIYYSQIVNDFQKGDIAEGYSVSREKKESFPLTVTSAQKNPTAFYLCASRVQGEGYGYTFGSGTRLTVV.

The V gene is TRBV6-5, the J gene TRBJ1-2; D not certain. Trimming removed 6 bases from V and 3 bases from J, with 17 bases in between. This CDR3 contains 15 residues. Germline V gives CDR1 MNHEY, CDR2 SVGAGI. CDR3 bases: TGTGCCAGCAGCATACGGGCCCAGCATCACTATGGCTACACCTTC. Its protein product is CASSIRAQHHYGYTF.

The V gene is TRBV18, the J gene TRBJ2-3, with D possibly called TRBD1 or TRBD2 (5 bases each). From germline, CDR1 is KGHSH and CDR2 LQKENI. The CDR3 sequence is 12 residues long. Trimming stripped 10 bases from V and 4 bases from J, with 12 bases between. The DNA for the CDR3 is TGTGCCACCGGGGCGGGCCCAGATACGCAGTATTTT. Residues: CATGAGPDTQYF.

The chain recombines TRBV7-2 with TRBJ1-5, with 7 bases matching TRBD1. The germline V gene has CDR1 SGHTA and CDR2 FQGNSA. Trimming removed 5 bases from V and 4 bases from J; junction bases left unmatched: 11. The CDR3 is made up of 16 amino acids. DNA of the CDR3: TGTGCCAGCAGCCAGCTGGGGCAGGGGGTAAATCAGCCCCAGCATTTT. Its protein product is CASSQLGQGVNQPQHF.

The gene calls are TRBV29-1 and TRBJ2-1, with TRBD2 matching 12 bases. Germline CDR1 SQVTM, CDR2 ANQGSEA. The CDR3 covers 17 residues. Trimming cost V 4 bases and J 3 bases; bases outside gene matches: 10. CDR3 in amino acids: CSVAGLAGGALYNEQFF. The CDR3 DNA is TGCAGCGTTGCGGGACTAGCGGGCGGGGCCCTCTACAATGAGCAGTTCTTC.